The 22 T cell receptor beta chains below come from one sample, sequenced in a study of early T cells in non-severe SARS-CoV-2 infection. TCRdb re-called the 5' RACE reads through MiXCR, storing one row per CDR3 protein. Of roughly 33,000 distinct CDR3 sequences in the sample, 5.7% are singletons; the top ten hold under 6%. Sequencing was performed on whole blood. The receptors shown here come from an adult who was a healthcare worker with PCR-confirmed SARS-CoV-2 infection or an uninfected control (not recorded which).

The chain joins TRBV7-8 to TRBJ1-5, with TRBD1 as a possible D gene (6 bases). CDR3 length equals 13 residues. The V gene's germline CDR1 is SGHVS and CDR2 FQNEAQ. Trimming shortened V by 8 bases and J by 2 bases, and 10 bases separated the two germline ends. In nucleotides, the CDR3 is TGTGCCAGCCAGGGGCAGCGCAATCAGCCCCAGCATTTT. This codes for CASQGQRNQPQHF.

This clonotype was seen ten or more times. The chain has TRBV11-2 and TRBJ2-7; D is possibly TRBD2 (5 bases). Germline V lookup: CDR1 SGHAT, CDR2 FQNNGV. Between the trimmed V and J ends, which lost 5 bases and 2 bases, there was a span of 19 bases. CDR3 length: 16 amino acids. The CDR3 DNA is TGTGCCAGCAGCCTACCCCCGGTAAGCGGCCCCTACGAGCAGTACTTC. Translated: CASSLPPVSGPYEQYF.

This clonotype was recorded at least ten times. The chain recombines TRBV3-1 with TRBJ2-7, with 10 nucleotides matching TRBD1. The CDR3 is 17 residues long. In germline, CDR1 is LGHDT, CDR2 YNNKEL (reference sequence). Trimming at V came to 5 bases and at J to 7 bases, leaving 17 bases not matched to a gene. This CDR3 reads CASSYETGTGELREQYF. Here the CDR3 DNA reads TGTGCCAGCAGCTACGAAACCGGGACAGGGGAACTTAGGGAGCAGTACTTC.

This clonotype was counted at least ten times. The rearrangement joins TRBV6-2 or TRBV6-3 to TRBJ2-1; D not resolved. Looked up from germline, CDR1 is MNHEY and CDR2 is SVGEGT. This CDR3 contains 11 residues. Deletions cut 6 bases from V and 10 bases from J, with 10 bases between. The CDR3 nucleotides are TGTGCCAGCAGGGTATCATGGGAGCAGTTCTTC. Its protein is CASRVSWEQFF.

CDR3 amino acids: CASSFTRDGNSPLHF. The CDR3 nucleotides read TGTGCCAGCAGCTTTACACGGGATGGTAATTCACCCCTCCACTTT. The V gene is TRBV11-2, the J gene TRBJ1-6; D not certain. The CDR3 loop spans 15 amino acids. Germline CDR1 and CDR2: SGHAT and FQNNGV. Trimming stripped 3 bases from V and 6 bases from J, with 12 bases between.

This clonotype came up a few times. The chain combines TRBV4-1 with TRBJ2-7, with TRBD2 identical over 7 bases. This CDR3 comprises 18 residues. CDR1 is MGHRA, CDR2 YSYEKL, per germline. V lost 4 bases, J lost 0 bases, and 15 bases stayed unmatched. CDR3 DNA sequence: TGCGCCAGCAGCCCCCGGTACGGGAGGCCTTATAGCTCCTACGAGCAGTACTTC. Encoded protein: CASSPRYGRPYSSYEQYF.

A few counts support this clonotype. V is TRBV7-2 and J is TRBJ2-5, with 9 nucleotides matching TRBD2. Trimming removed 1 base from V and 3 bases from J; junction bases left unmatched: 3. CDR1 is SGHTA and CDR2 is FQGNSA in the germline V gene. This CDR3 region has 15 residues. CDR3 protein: CASSLGGRVEETQYF. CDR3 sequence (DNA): TGTGCCAGCAGCTTAGGCGGGAGGGTGGAAGAGACCCAGTACTTC.

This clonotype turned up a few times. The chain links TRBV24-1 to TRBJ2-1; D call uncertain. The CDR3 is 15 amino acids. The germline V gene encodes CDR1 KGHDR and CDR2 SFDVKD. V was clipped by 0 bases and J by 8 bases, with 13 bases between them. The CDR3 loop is CATSDLGRAEDEQFF. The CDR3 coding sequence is TGTGCCACCAGTGATTTGGGTAGGGCCGAGGATGAGCAGTTCTTC.

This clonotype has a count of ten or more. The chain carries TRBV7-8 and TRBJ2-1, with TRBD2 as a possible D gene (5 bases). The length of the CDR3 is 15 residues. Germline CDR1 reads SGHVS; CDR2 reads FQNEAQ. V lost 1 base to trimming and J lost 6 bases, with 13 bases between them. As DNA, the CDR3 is TGTGCCAGCAGCTTAGAGTCTTATCGGGGCAATGAGCAGTTCTTC. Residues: CASSLESYRGNEQFF. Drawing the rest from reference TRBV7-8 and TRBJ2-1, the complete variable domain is GAGVSQSPRYKVAKRGQDVALRCDPISGHVSLFWYQQALGQGPEFLTYFQNEAQLDKSGLPSDRFFAERPEGSVSTLKIQRTQQEDSAVYLCASSLESYRGNEQFFGPGTRLTVL.

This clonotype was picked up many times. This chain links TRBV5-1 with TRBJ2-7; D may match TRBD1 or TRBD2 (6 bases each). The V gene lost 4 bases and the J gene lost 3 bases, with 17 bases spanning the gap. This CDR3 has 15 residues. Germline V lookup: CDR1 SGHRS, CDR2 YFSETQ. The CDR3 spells CASSPGLRGHYEQYF. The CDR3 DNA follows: TGCGCCAGCAGCCCGGGACTTCGGGGGCACTACGAGCAGTACTTC.

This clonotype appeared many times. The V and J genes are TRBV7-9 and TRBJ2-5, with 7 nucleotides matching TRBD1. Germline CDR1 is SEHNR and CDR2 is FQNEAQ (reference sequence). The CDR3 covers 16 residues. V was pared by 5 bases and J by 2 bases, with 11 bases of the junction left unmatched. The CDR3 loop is CASSPHDGDSQETQYF. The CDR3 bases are TGTGCCAGCAGCCCACACGATGGGGACAGTCAAGAGACCCAGTACTTC.

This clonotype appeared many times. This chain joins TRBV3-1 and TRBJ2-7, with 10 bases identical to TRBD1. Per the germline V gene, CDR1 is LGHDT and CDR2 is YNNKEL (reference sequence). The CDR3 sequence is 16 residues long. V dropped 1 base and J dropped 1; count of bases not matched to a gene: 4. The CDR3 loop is CASSQAPGQGSYEQYF. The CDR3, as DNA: TGTGCCAGCAGCCAAGCACCGGGACAGGGGTCCTACGAGCAGTACTTC.

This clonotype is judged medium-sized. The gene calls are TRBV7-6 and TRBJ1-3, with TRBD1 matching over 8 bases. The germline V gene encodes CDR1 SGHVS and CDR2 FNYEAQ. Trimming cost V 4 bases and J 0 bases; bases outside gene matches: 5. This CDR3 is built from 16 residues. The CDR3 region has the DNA TGTGCCAGCAGCTCGCCGGGACAGGACTCTGGAAACACCATATATTTT. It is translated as CASSSPGQDSGNTIYF.

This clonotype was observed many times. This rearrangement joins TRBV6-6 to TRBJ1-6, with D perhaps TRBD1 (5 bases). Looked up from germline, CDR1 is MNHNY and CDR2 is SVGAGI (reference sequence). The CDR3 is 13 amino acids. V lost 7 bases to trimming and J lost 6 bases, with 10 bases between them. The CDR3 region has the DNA TGTGCCAGCACGACAGTGGTTAATTCACCCCTCCACTTT. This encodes CASTTVVNSPLHF.

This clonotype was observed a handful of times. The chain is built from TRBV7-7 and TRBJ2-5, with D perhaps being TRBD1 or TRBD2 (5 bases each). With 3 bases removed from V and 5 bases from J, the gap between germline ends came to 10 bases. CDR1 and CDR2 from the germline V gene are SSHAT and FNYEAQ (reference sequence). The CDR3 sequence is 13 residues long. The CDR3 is CASSLVGEETQYF. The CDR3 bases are TGTGCCAGCAGCTTGGTAGGGGAGGAGACCCAGTACTTC.

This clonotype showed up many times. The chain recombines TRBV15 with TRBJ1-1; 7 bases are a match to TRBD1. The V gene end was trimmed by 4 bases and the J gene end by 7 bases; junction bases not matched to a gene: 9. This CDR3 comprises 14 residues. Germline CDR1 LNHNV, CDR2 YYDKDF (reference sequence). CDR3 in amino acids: CATSKGAGSDEAFF. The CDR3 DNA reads TGTGCCACCAGCAAGGGGGCGGGTTCTGATGAAGCTTTCTTT.

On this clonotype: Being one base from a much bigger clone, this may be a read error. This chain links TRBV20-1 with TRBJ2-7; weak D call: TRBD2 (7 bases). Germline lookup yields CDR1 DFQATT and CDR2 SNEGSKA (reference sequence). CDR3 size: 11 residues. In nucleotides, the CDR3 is TGCGGTGCTAGAGTGGGGGGGCAGGAGTACTTC. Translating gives CGARVGGQEYF.

DNA for the CDR3: TGTGCCAGCAGTGAAGGACTTTTCGCGGGTCCCACTGAAGCTTTCTTT. It codes for CASSEGLFAGPTEAFF. The chain uses TRBV2 and TRBJ1-1; D is uncertain. Germline V gene lookup returns CDR1 SNHLY and CDR2 FYNNEI. This CDR3 comprises 16 residues. Trimming took off 1 base at V and 4 bases at J, with 16 bases between the two ends.

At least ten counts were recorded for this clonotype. This chain's CDR3 is CASSLGLAGISTDTQYF. DNA of the CDR3: TGTGCCAGCAGCTTAGGCCTAGCGGGGATCAGCACAGATACGCAGTATTTT. V and J are TRBV7-2 and TRBJ2-3, with TRBD2 matching over 9 bases. The germline V gene encodes CDR1 SGHTA and CDR2 FQGNSA. The CDR3 contains 17 residues. The V and J ends lost 1 base and 0 bases, in that order; junction bases with no gene match: 5.

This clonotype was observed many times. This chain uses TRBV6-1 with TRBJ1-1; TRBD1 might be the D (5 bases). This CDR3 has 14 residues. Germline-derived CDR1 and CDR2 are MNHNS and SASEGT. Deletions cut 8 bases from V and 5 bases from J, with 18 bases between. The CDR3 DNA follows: TGTGCCAGCCTCCACTGGGGGGATCGGACTGAAGCTTTCTTT. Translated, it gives CASLHWGDRTEAFF.

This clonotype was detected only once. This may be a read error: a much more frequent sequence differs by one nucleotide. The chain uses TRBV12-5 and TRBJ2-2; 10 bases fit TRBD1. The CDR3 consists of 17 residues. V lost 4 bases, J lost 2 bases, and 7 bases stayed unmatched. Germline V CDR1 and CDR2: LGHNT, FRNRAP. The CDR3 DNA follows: TGTGCTAGTGGTTCCGGGGGGACAGGGGCTAACACCGGGGAGCTGTTTTTT. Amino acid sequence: CASGSGGTGANTGELFF.

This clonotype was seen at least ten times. Written as DNA, the CDR3 is TGTGCCAGCAGTTACGGGCGGGGGAGCTCCTACGAGCAGTACTTC. This codes for CASSYGRGSSYEQYF. The chain combines TRBV6-5 with TRBJ2-7, with 7 bases lining up with TRBD2. Germline lookup yields CDR1 MNHEY and CDR2 SVGAGI. Losses at the gene ends were 2 bases for V and 0 bases for J; bases not matched to a gene: 4. The CDR3 extends over 15 amino acids.